This TCR beta chain was found in a study of regulatory T cells in long-lasting Graves disease. To make TCR beta libraries, researchers used iRepertoire HTBI primers and Arm-PCR of CDR3 regions. MiXCR was run by TCRdb on the multiplex PCR reads, yielding one entry per CDR3 protein. Of roughly 220,000 distinct CDR3 sequences in the sample, 15% to 20% were seen once. Time point in this sample: newly diagnosed GD, antithyroid drugs for less than 3 months. Generation of the TCR library employed RNA extracted from PBMCs. Germline values: CDR1 DFQATT, CDR2 SNEGSKA (reference sequence). The CDR3 runs 15 residues. V gave up 0 bases and J gave up 5 bases; unmatched junction bases: 8. This clonotype was counted ten times or more.

This specimen was peripheral blood mononuclear cells (PBMCs), taken at new diagnosis, from a patient treated with antithyroid drugs. The chain carries TRBV20-1 and TRBJ2-7; 9 bases are shared with TRBD1. The origin of this receptor is a female donor with Graves disease. CDR3 DNA: TGCAGTGCTAGAGATACAGGGGGCGCCGGTGACGAGCAGTACTTC. Its protein is CSARDTGGAGDEQYF.